This T cell receptor (beta chain) was identified during a study of T-cell memory formation after mild COVID-19. This clonotype was found a few times. Its antigen remains unidentified. The authors produced TCR alpha and TCR beta cDNA libraries with sample barcodes and UMIs by 5'RACE using constant-segment primers. Via MiXCR, TCRdb re-called the 5' RACE reads, giving one row per CDR3 protein. The table shows roughly 620,000 distinct CDR3 sequences, with about a sixth occurring only once. General study results and limits: Pre-infection memory harbored some responding clones, suggesting cross-reactive memory joined.

The receptor was isolated from an adult woman who had mild COVID-19 (a few samples of this study predate the infection). Cell type and time point are not known. Sequenced: PBMCs or a T cell subset sorted from them (not recorded which).

Here the CDR3 reads CAISAGTSGGNEQFF. Here the CDR3 DNA reads TGTGCCATCAGTGCGGGGACTAGCGGGGGAAATGAGCAGTTCTTC. The chain uses TRBV10-3 and TRBJ2-1; 14 nucleotides align to TRBD2. This CDR3 is 15 amino acids long. V trimming: 4 bases; J trimming: 7 bases; junction bases outside the gene matches: 3. Germline V gene sequence: CDR1 ENHRY, CDR2 SYGVKD.